The clone carrying this T cell receptor beta chain has just a few counts. In the study's own analysis: Nucleated cell counts were estimated from reference gene primer amplification. Produced via immunoSEQ multiplex PCR; TCRdb's table is partial and in-frame only. The DNA gave D and trimming, while V, J and clone size come from that table. The sample carries 25,000 to 35,000 clones, roughly 73% recorded once. This specimen belongs to a study of blood T cell repertoires in COVID-19. The V gene's germline CDR1 is ENHRY and CDR2 SYGVKD. This CDR3 is 15 amino acids long. V lost 3 bases, J lost 2 bases, and 11 bases lay in between.

The chain has TRBV10-3 and TRBJ1-5; the D is unclear. The receptor was isolated from a woman between 65 and 79 years old with active or convalescent COVID-19. The sample consisted of peripheral blood. In DNA form, the CDR3 reads TGTGCCATCAGTGACTTGGGTGAGGGCAATCAGCCCCAGCATTTT. Amino acids: CAISDLGEGNQPQHF.